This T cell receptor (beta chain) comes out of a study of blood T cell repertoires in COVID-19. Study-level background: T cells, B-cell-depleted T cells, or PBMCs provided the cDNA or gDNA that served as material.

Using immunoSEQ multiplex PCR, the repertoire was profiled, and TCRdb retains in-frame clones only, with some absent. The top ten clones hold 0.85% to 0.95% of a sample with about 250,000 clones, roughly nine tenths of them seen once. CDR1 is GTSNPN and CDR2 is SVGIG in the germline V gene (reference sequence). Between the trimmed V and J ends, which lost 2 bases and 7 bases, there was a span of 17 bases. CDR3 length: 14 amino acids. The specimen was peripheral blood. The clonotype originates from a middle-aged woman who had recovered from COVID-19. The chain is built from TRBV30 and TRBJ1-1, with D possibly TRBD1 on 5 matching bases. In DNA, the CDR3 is TGTGCCTGGAGTAACCGCCAGGGTTTTGGTGAAGCTTTCTTT. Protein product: CAWSNRQGFGEAFF.